A selection of T cell receptor beta chains follows, all from one sample in a study of T cell responses to AZD1222 COVID-19 vaccine. Libraries were prepared by immunoSEQ multiplex PCR; TCRdb keeps only in-frame clonotypes and omits some of them. The sample holds some 140,000 clones; approximately 90% are singletons and the top ten take about 3%. The source material was peripheral blood, sampled on day 0 of AZD1222 vaccination. Receptor source: an adult in good health. The CDR3 runs from the conserved cysteine through the conserved F or W. Fields, in order: J gene, V gene, D gene, clone size, CDR3 protein, CDR3 DNA. A D gene is named only where the DNA matches it firmly. Only some rows state a clone size, as once, few, many or a class for expanded clones.

TRBJ1-4 TRBV21-1 . . CASSSVPSLKLFF TGTGCCAGCAGCAGTGTACCCAGTTTGAAACTGTTTTTT
TRBJ1-5 TRBV2 . few CASRRDSNQPQHF TGTGCCAGCCGTCGGGACAGCAATCAGCCCCAGCATTTT
TRBJ1-1 TRBV6-4 TRBD1 . CASSEEGQGKTEAFF TGTGCCAGCAGTGAAGAGGGACAGGGAAAAACTGAAGCTTTCTTT
TRBJ2-7 TRBV3-1/TRBV3-2 . . CASSQVLLSSYEQYF TGTGCCAGCAGCCAAGTCCTGCTCTCCTCCTACGAGCAGTACTTC
TRBJ1-6 TRBV2 . . CASSDPPGFNSPLHF TGTGCCAGCAGTGACCCCCCAGGGTTTAATTCACCCCTCCACTTT
TRBJ1-2 TRBV18 TRBD1 . CASSIGQDYGYTF TGTGCCAGCTCAATCGGACAGGACTATGGCTACACCTTC
TRBJ1-1 TRBV11-3 . few CASSPTWAGALNTEAFF TGTGCCAGCAGCCCCACCTGGGCAGGGGCCTTGAACACTGAAGCTTTCTTT
TRBJ2-7 TRBV18 TRBD1 . CASSPGQGFEQYF TGTGCCAGCTCACCAGGACAGGGATTCGAGCAGTACTTC
TRBJ1-2 TRBV28 . . CASSSPPPSARGYTF TGTGCCAGCAGTTCTCCGCCTCCCAGCGCTCGGGGCTACACCTTC
TRBJ1-3 TRBV18 . . CASSPGISGGDTIYF TGTGCCAGCTCACCAGGGATCTCAGGAGGTGACACCATATATTTT
TRBJ1-1 TRBV7-8 TRBD1 . CASSSGTGALEAFF TGTGCCAGCAGCTCCGGGACAGGAGCCCTTGAAGCTTTCTTT
TRBJ1-2 TRBV12-3/TRBV12-4 . once CASSSGRGYGYTF TGTGCCAGCAGCTCCGGACGGGGCTATGGCTACACCTTC
TRBJ2-1 TRBV28 TRBD2 . CASSFPSLGTSGTNEQFF TGTGCCAGCAGTTTTCCTAGCCTCGGGACTAGCGGGACAAATGAGCAGTTCTTC
TRBJ2-7 TRBV5-4 TRBD2 once CASSLFPGLAANSYEQYF TGTGCCAGCAGCTTGTTTCCGGGACTAGCGGCCAACTCCTACGAGCAGTACTTC
TRBJ1-6 TRBV11-3 . . CASSSQLAGENSPLHF TGTGCCAGCAGCTCGCAGTTAGCAGGGGAGAATTCACCCCTCCACTTT
TRBJ2-7 TRBV5-1 . . CASSLYYEQYF TGCGCCAGCAGCTTATACTACGAGCAGTACTTC
TRBJ1-3 TRBV9 . once CASSHPPGDSGNTIYF TGTGCCAGCAGCCATCCCCCCGGGGACTCTGGAAACACCATATATTTT
TRBJ1-3 TRBV5-1 . . CASSSGQPSGNTIYF TGCGCCAGCAGCTCTGGACAGCCCTCTGGAAACACCATATATTTT
TRBJ1-1 TRBV13 . . CASTLGGNTEAFF TGTGCCAGCACCCTGGGCGGGAACACTGAAGCTTTCTTT
TRBJ1-3 TRBV4-3 . . CASSQDRVTGNTIYF TGCGCCAGCAGCCAAGACAGGGTGACTGGAAACACCATATATTTT
TRBJ2-6 TRBV28 TRBD1 . CASSSVNDRGSGANVLTF TGTGCCAGCAGTTCCGTGAATGACAGGGGCTCTGGGGCCAACGTCCTGACTTTC
TRBJ2-2 TRBV9 . . CASSEPGHPDTGELFF TGTGCCAGCAGCGAACCAGGACACCCCGACACCGGGGAGCTGTTTTTT
TRBJ2-1 TRBV9 . . CASSVGGAYNEQFF TGTGCCAGCAGCGTAGGTGGGGCCTACAATGAGCAGTTCTTC
TRBJ2-1 TRBV5-6 . . CASSLPRLVNNEQFF TGTGCCAGCAGCTTACCCAGACTCGTAAACAATGAGCAGTTCTTC
TRBJ1-2 TRBV25-1 . . CASSESLGFISGYTF TGTGCCAGCAGTGAATCGCTAGGGTTTATCAGTGGCTACACCTTC
TRBJ1-4 TRBV29-1 . . CSVNDGIATNEKLFF TGCAGCGTTAACGATGGGATTGCAACTAATGAAAAACTGTTTTTT
TRBJ2-3 TRBV11-2 . . CASSLVLGGTDTQYF TGTGCCAGCAGCTTAGTTCTGGGAGGAACAGATACGCAGTATTTT
TRBJ2-1 TRBV2 . . CASSWDINNEQFF TGTGCCAGCAGTTGGGACATAAACAATGAGCAGTTCTTC
TRBJ2-1 TRBV28 . . CASRWSYEQFF TGTGCCAGCAGATGGAGTTATGAGCAGTTCTTC
TRBJ1-5 TRBV9 . . CASSARDYQPQHF TGTGCCAGCAGCGCCCGGGACTATCAGCCCCAGCATTTT
TRBJ1-1 TRBV18 . . CASSPDIMNTEAFF TGTGCCAGCTCACCAGACATCATGAACACTGAAGCTTTCTTT
TRBJ1-2 TRBV6-5 . . CASRVGQHGYTF TGTGCCAGCAGGGTTGGACAGCATGGCTACACCTTC
TRBJ2-7 TRBV7-3 TRBD1 . CASSPGQGRYEQYF TGTGCCAGCAGCCCAGGACAGGGTCGCTACGAGCAGTACTTC
TRBJ2-7 TRBV21-1 . . CASTPQDRSSYEQYF TGTGCCAGCACCCCCCAGGACAGAAGCTCCTACGAGCAGTACTTC
TRBJ2-7 TRBV3-1/TRBV3-2 TRBD2 . CASSQNLAGGREQYF TGTGCCAGCAGCCAAAATCTGGCGGGGGGGCGGGAGCAGTACTTC
TRBJ1-4 TRBV19 . . CASSTLNPLNEKLFF TGTGCCAGTAGTACACTAAACCCCCTTAATGAAAAACTGTTTTTT
TRBJ2-7 TRBV11-3 . . CASSLRAGVYEQYF TGTGCCAGCAGCTTGAGAGCCGGGGTCTACGAGCAGTACTTC
TRBJ2-1 TRBV28 . . CAIPGGRRGEQFF TGTGCCATCCCTGGAGGCAGGAGGGGTGAGCAGTTCTTC
TRBJ1-6 TRBV6-5 . . CASSPRDSSSPLHF TGTGCCAGCTCCCCTCGGGATTCATCTTCACCCCTCCACTTT
TRBJ2-5 TRBV5-1 TRBD1 . CASSSRQGAKETQYF TGCGCCAGCAGCTCAAGACAGGGGGCGAAAGAGACCCAGTACTTC
TRBJ2-2 TRBV5-1 . . CASSLSGELFF TGCGCCAGCAGCTTGTCAGGCGAGCTGTTTTTT
TRBJ1-2 TRBV3-1/TRBV3-2 . . CASSLRGWDYGYTF TGTGCCAGCAGCCTCAGGGGTTGGGACTATGGCTACACCTTC